One sample yielded the 2 T cell receptor beta chains listed below, sequenced in a study of blood T cell repertoires in COVID-19. Clones were read by immunoSEQ multiplex PCR, and TCRdb kept only the in-frame ones, dropping some. Of 300,000 to 350,000 clones in the sample, roughly 90% were seen once. Sequenced input: PBMCs or T cells enriched from blood (not recorded which). The receptors originated from a woman aged 18-35 years with acute COVID-19.

V is TRBV7-3 and J is TRBJ2-1, with TRBD2 matching 13 bases. The CDR3 has 16 residues. V shed 5 bases and J 4 bases; nucleotides not matched to a gene: 5. CDR1 SGHTA and CDR2 FQGTGA come from the germline V gene. The CDR3 bases are TGTGCCAGCAGCCTCGGACTAGCGGGAGTATACAATGAGCAGTTCTTC. It specifies CASSLGLAGVYNEQFF.

The chain has TRBV12-3 or TRBV12-4 and TRBJ1-2; tentative D call: TRBD1 (5 bases). Trimming removed 3 bases from V and 8 bases from J, with 13 bases in between. CDR3 size: 13 residues. As DNA, the CDR3 is TGTGCCAGCAGTTTTAGCCCAGGGAACGGCTACACCTTC. This encodes CASSFSPGNGYTF.